One sample yielded the 9 T cell receptor beta chains listed below, sequenced in a study of T-cell reconstitution after alpha-beta-depleted transplantation in children. During its preparation, the TCRbeta library received unique molecular identifiers. TCRdb reanalysed the PCR reads using MiXCR and keeps one entry per CDR3 protein. The sample shows about 300,000 distinct CDR3 sequences, just over 7.5% of them seen only once. Their recognized antigens are unknown. Points from the study as a whole: A year had passed since transplant, and T-cell counts and diversity by then came mostly from newly produced T cells.

The sequencing here drew on peripheral blood, taken 360 days after TCRalphabeta/CD19-depleted stem cell transplant. The source of these receptors is a female patient aged 2-10 years who had a stem cell transplant for Fanconi anemia, so the T cells may come from the graft donor.

This clonotype was counted a few times. The V call is TRBV5-1, the J call TRBJ1-1; 10 bases match TRBD1. This CDR3 contains 16 residues. The V gene end was trimmed by 3 bases and the J gene end by 0 bases; junction bases not matched to a gene: 5. Germline CDR1 SGHRS, CDR2 YFSETQ. CDR3 DNA sequence: TGCGCCAGCAGCTACTCGGACAGGGGGATGAACACTGAAGCTTTCTTT. This translates into CASSYSDRGMNTEAFF.

Ten or more counts support this clonotype. This rearrangement joins TRBV10-3 to TRBJ2-5; TRBD2 matches 7 bases. V was clipped by 2 bases and J by 3 bases; unmatched bases: 0. Germline CDR1 ENHRY, CDR2 SYGVKD. This CDR3 contains 13 residues. For the CDR3, the DNA is TGTGCCATCAGTGAGCGGGGGGAAGAGACCCAGTACTTC. Protein sequence: CAISERGEETQYF.

The rearrangement joins TRBV6-6 to TRBJ2-2; tentatively, D is TRBD1 (5 bases). The V and J ends lost 8 bases and 6 bases respectively, with 13 bases between them. This CDR3 spans 13 amino acids. The germline CDR1 and CDR2 sequences are MNHNY and SVGAGI (reference sequence). DNA of the CDR3: TGTGCCAGCTCCCCAGGGATCCCCGGGGAGCTGTTTTTT. It yields the protein CASSPGIPGELFF.

As for this clonotype: A junction boundary mismatches the germline segment, possibly from a read error. The chain links TRBV27 to TRBJ1-2; no clear D gene. The CDR3 spans 12 residues. CDR1 MNHEY and CDR2 SMNVEV come from the germline V gene (reference sequence). The CDR3: CASSPGRYGYNF. Written as DNA, the CDR3 is TGTGCCAGCAGTCCGGGGAGATATGGCTACAACTTC.

In its sample, this clonotype was seen many times. The CDR3 loop reads CSAKGIDHEQYF. Here the CDR3 DNA reads TGCAGTGCTAAAGGGATAGACCACGAGCAGTACTTC. The chain links TRBV20-1 to TRBJ2-7; D uncertain. Germline CDR1 DFQATT, CDR2 SNEGSKA (reference sequence). Between the trimmed V and J ends, which lost 4 bases and 5 bases, there was a span of 12 bases. This CDR3 region has 12 residues.

V is TRBV7-3 and J is TRBJ2-7, with D perhaps matching TRBD2 (6 bases). This CDR3 has 15 amino acids. V was shortened by 5 bases and J by 3 bases, with 17 bases between the two germline ends. Germline CDR1 SGHTA, CDR2 FQGTGA. CDR3 amino acids: CASSPGGLHIYEQYF. CDR3 in DNA: TGTGCCAGCAGCCCCGGGGGATTACATATCTACGAGCAGTACTTC. The full variable domain, its missing parts supplied by reference TRBV7-3 and TRBJ2-7, is GAGVSQTPSNKVTEKGKYVELRCDPISGHTALYWYRQSLGQGPEFLIYFQGTGAADDSGLPNDRFFAVRPEGSVSTLKIQRTERGDSAVYLCASSPGGLHIYEQYFGPGTRLTVT.

The CDR3 sequence: CASAPGQGILPLHF. CDR3 in DNA: TGTGCCAGTGCCCCGGGACAGGGGATCTTACCCCTCCACTTT. The chain has TRBV6-1 and TRBJ1-6; 10 bases match TRBD1. Germline V gene data show CDR1 as MNHNS and CDR2 as SASEGT. Trimming at V came to 9 bases and at J to 12 bases, leaving 11 bases not matched to a gene. The length of the CDR3 is 14 residues.

For the CDR3, the DNA is TGTGCCAGCAGCTTTAGCGGGGCTAGCACAGATACGCAGTATTTT. Residues: CASSFSGASTDTQYF. The chain recombines TRBV11-3 with TRBJ2-3, with TRBD2 matching 8 bases. The CDR3 has 15 amino acids. Germline CDR1 SGHNT, CDR2 YENEEA. The ends lost 3 bases at V and 0 bases at J; junction bases unmatched: 2.

The chain joins TRBV23-1 to TRBJ2-7; 11 bases map to TRBD1. TRBV23-1 is an ORF, and what it does is uncertain. The J segment lost 4 bases and the V segment lost 2 bases, leaving 7 bases of the junction unmatched. The CDR3 contains 16 residues. CDR3 sequence reads: CASSQPRTGGRYEQYF. The CDR3 bases are TGCGCCAGCAGTCAACCCCGGACAGGGGGCAGGTACGAGCAGTACTTC.